This is a list of T cell receptor beta chains from one sample in a study of blood T cells in healthy people across ages. TCRdb reanalysed the 5' RACE reads using MiXCR and keeps one entry per CDR3 protein. The sample contains approximately 940,000 distinct CDR3 sequences, 40% to 60% of which appear only once. Sequencing input: blood. These receptors all come from a man aged 25 to 40 in good health. The CDR3 runs from the conserved cysteine through the conserved F or W. Fields, in order: J gene, D gene, clone size, V gene, CDR3 protein, CDR3 DNA. The D gene is left open where the match is weak. The size of a clone is reported for some rows only, either as once, few or many, or as a class for expanded clones.

J: TRBJ1-5; D: .; size: .; V: TRBV5-5; CDR3: CASSLEGQYSNQPQHF; DNA: TGTGCCAGCAGCTTGGAAGGACAGTATAGCAATCAGCCCCAGCATTTT
J: TRBJ2-3; D: .; size: .; V: TRBV20-1; CDR3: CSASYEGTDTQYF; DNA: TGCAGTGCTAGTTACGAGGGCACAGATACGCAGTATTTT
J: TRBJ2-4; D: .; size: .; V: TRBV5-1; CDR3: CASSSGTQGDIQYF; DNA: TGCGCCAGCAGCTCCGGGACACAAGGGGACATTCAGTACTTC
J: TRBJ2-1; D: .; size: .; V: TRBV9; CDR3: CASSLGSVSEQFF; DNA: TGTGCCAGCAGCTTAGGGTCAGTCAGTGAGCAGTTCTTC
J: TRBJ2-6; D: .; size: .; V: TRBV28; CDR3: CASQRGARANVLTF; DNA: TGTGCCAGTCAAAGGGGGGCCCGGGCCAACGTCCTGACTTTC
J: TRBJ2-3; D: .; size: few; V: TRBV3-1; CDR3: CASSGTDWYTQYF; DNA: TGTGCCAGCAGCGGGACGGACTGGTATACGCAGTATTTT
J: TRBJ2-3; D: .; size: few; V: TRBV5-1; CDR3: CASSLGRHTDTQYF; DNA: TGCGCCAGCAGCTTGGGACGACACACAGATACGCAGTATTTT
J: TRBJ1-5; D: .; size: .; V: TRBV6-6; CDR3: CASSRTRTLPQHF; DNA: TGTGCCAGCAGCCGTACCCGGACCTTGCCCCAGCATTTT
J: TRBJ2-1; D: TRBD2; size: .; V: TRBV27; CDR3: CASSLSGGATDEQFF; DNA: TGTGCCAGCAGTCTAAGCGGGGGGGCTACCGATGAGCAGTTCTTC
J: TRBJ1-2; D: TRBD1; size: .; V: TRBV3-1; CDR3: CASSGWDRDIKGYTF; DNA: TGTGCCAGCAGCGGATGGGACAGGGACATTAAGGGCTACACCTTC
J: TRBJ2-3; D: TRBD2; size: .; V: TRBV14; CDR3: CASSPSQGRGLAGVTDTQYF; DNA: TGTGCCAGCAGCCCGTCCCAAGGCAGGGGACTAGCGGGGGTGACAGATACGCAGTATTTT
J: TRBJ2-3; D: .; size: .; V: TRBV25-1; CDR3: CASSHGRRSTDTQYF; DNA: TGTGCCAGCAGCCACGGACGGAGAAGCACAGATACGCAGTATTTT
J: TRBJ2-1; D: TRBD1; size: .; V: TRBV4-3; CDR3: CASSQDTGTAYNEQFF; DNA: TGCGCCAGCAGCCAAGATACCGGGACAGCCTATAATGAGCAGTTCTTC
J: TRBJ1-2; D: .; size: .; V: TRBV30; CDR3: CAWKPGLIGYTF; DNA: TGTGCCTGGAAACCAGGGCTAATCGGCTACACCTTC
J: TRBJ2-4; D: .; size: .; V: TRBV12-3/TRBV12-4; CDR3: CASSVDRLAKNIQYF; DNA: TGTGCCAGCAGCGTGGACAGATTAGCCAAAAACATTCAGTACTTC
J: TRBJ1-1; D: .; size: .; V: TRBV29-1; CDR3: CSVEEGGMNTEAFF; DNA: TGCAGCGTTGAAGAGGGCGGAATGAACACTGAAGCTTTCTTT
J: TRBJ2-3; D: TRBD2; size: once; V: TRBV7-6; CDR3: CASSLVAGARDTQYF; DNA: TGTGCCAGCAGCTTAGTGGCGGGAGCCAGAGATACGCAGTATTTT
J: TRBJ1-2; D: .; size: .; V: TRBV13; CDR3: CASSLEGSGAWGYTF; DNA: TGTGCCAGCAGCTTAGAGGGTTCGGGGGCATGGGGCTACACCTTC
J: TRBJ2-3; D: .; size: .; V: TRBV27; CDR3: CASGALSTDTQYF; DNA: TGTGCCAGCGGGGCGCTTAGCACAGATACGCAGTATTTT
J: TRBJ2-7; D: .; size: few; V: TRBV9; CDR3: CASSVGRSDEQYF; DNA: TGTGCCAGCAGCGTAGGTAGAAGTGACGAGCAGTACTTC
J: TRBJ1-6; D: .; size: .; V: TRBV20-1; CDR3: CSARGGMSVSPLHF; DNA: TGCAGTGCCAGAGGGGGAATGAGTGTCTCACCCCTCCACTTT
J: TRBJ1-5; D: .; size: .; V: TRBV6-1; CDR3: CASSEAWGNQPQHF; DNA: TGTGCCAGCAGTGAAGCGTGGGGGAATCAGCCCCAGCATTTT
J: TRBJ2-3; D: .; size: .; V: TRBV5-1; CDR3: CASTEVGEGRYF; DNA: TGCGCCAGCACGGAGGTTGGTGAGGGGCGGTATTTT
J: TRBJ2-7; D: .; size: few; V: TRBV18; CDR3: CASSPLMDSYEQYF; DNA: TGTGCCAGCTCACCTCTCATGGACTCCTACGAGCAGTACTTC
J: TRBJ2-7; D: .; size: many; V: TRBV16; CDR3: CASSRTYPPYEQYF; DNA: TGTGCCAGCAGCCGAACATACCCCCCCTACGAGCAGTACTTC
J: TRBJ1-1; D: TRBD1; size: .; V: TRBV30; CDR3: CAWTMTGGYTEAFF; DNA: TGTGCCTGGACCATGACAGGGGGCTACACTGAAGCTTTCTTT
J: TRBJ2-7; D: TRBD1; size: few; V: TRBV20-1; CDR3: CSARDRTGAWYEQYF; DNA: TGCAGTGCTAGAGATCGGACAGGGGCCTGGTACGAGCAGTACTTC
J: TRBJ2-5; D: TRBD2; size: .; V: TRBV25-1; CDR3: CASSAGAGGTETQYF; DNA: TGTGCCAGCAGTGCCGGGGCGGGAGGTACAGAGACCCAGTACTTC
J: TRBJ2-1; D: .; size: .; V: TRBV20-1; CDR3: CSANLAREQFF; DNA: TGCAGTGCTAACCTAGCTCGTGAGCAGTTCTTC
J: TRBJ1-2; D: TRBD1; size: .; V: TRBV10-3; CDR3: CAISDGDRVTYGYTF; DNA: TGTGCCATCAGTGATGGGGACAGGGTAACCTATGGCTACACCTTC
J: TRBJ2-3; D: .; size: few; V: TRBV24-1; CDR3: CATSDPAGIGTDTQYF; DNA: TGTGCCACCAGTGACCCTGCGGGGATCGGCACAGATACGCAGTATTTT
J: TRBJ2-1; D: .; size: few; V: TRBV5-6; CDR3: CASSLEIQGYSSYNEQFF; DNA: TGTGCCAGCAGCTTGGAAATCCAGGGCTATAGCTCCTACAATGAGCAGTTCTTC
J: TRBJ2-7; D: .; size: few; V: TRBV29-1; CDR3: CSAKPLQSSYEQYF; DNA: TGCAGCGCAAAGCCCCTCCAAAGCTCCTACGAGCAGTACTTC
J: TRBJ1-2; D: TRBD1; size: many; V: TRBV18; CDR3: CASSPGQGVDGYTF; DNA: TGTGCCAGCTCACCTGGACAGGGGGTGGACGGCTACACCTTC
J: TRBJ2-7; D: .; size: .; V: TRBV4-1; CDR3: CASSLGVARTYEQYF; DNA: TGCGCCAGCAGCCTTGGGGTAGCGAGGACTTACGAGCAGTACTTC
J: TRBJ2-1; D: TRBD1; size: .; V: TRBV29-1; CDR3: CSVPGTGLNEQFF; DNA: TGCAGCGTCCCCGGGACAGGGCTCAATGAGCAGTTCTTC
J: TRBJ2-2; D: .; size: .; V: TRBV24-1; CDR3: CATSDAGRPSGPGELFF; DNA: TGTGCCACCAGTGATGCCGGACGCCCGAGCGGGCCCGGGGAGCTGTTTTTT
J: TRBJ1-1; D: .; size: few; V: TRBV29-1; CDR3: CSAESAGEIHLEAFF; DNA: TGCAGCGCCGAATCGGCAGGGGAGATACACTTGGAAGCTTTCTTT
J: TRBJ2-5; D: .; size: .; V: TRBV29-1; CDR3: CSVGQAPYQETQYF; DNA: TGCAGCGTCGGGCAGGCCCCTTACCAAGAGACCCAGTACTTC
J: TRBJ2-1; D: .; size: .; V: TRBV6-1; CDR3: CASSEVTGRYNEQFF; DNA: TGTGCCAGCAGTGAAGTGACAGGGAGGTACAATGAGCAGTTCTTC
J: TRBJ1-6; D: .; size: .; V: TRBV11-2; CDR3: CASSLGAGPLHF; DNA: TGTGCCAGCAGCTTAGGCGCCGGGCCCCTCCACTTT
J: TRBJ2-7; D: .; size: .; V: TRBV12-3/TRBV12-4; CDR3: CASSFGSYKQYF; DNA: TGTGCCAGCAGTTTCGGCTCCTACAAGCAGTACTTC
J: TRBJ2-3; D: .; size: many; V: TRBV9; CDR3: CASSPRGEADTQYF; DNA: TGTGCCAGCAGCCCCCGTGGGGAGGCAGATACGCAGTATTTT
J: TRBJ2-4; D: TRBD1; size: few; V: TRBV6-2/TRBV6-3; CDR3: CASSYGQGSRNIQYF; DNA: TGTGCCAGCAGTTACGGACAGGGCTCGCGAAACATTCAGTACTTC
J: TRBJ2-3; D: .; size: .; V: TRBV20-1; CDR3: CSVRGGDTQYF; DNA: TGCAGTGTCCGAGGAGGGGATACGCAGTATTTT
J: TRBJ2-7; D: .; size: .; V: TRBV5-5; CDR3: CASSLHTGQYEQYF; DNA: TGTGCCAGCAGCTTGCATACAGGGCAGTACGAGCAGTACTTC
J: TRBJ2-7; D: TRBD1; size: few; V: TRBV29-1; CDR3: CSGPGQAYEQYF; DNA: TGCAGCGGCCCGGGACAGGCCTACGAGCAGTACTTC
J: TRBJ2-1; D: .; size: .; V: TRBV15; CDR3: CATSSLVQGEQFF; DNA: TGTGCCACCAGCAGTTTAGTCCAGGGTGAGCAGTTCTTC
J: TRBJ1-1; D: .; size: few; V: TRBV27; CDR3: CASSLSGWDEAFF; DNA: TGTGCCAGCAGTTTATCGGGGTGGGACGAAGCTTTCTTT
J: TRBJ2-3; D: .; size: .; V: TRBV5-1; CDR3: CASSLTVGGLGTDTQYF; DNA: TGCGCCAGCAGCTTGACAGTTGGTGGTCTCGGCACAGATACGCAGTATTTT
J: TRBJ1-1; D: TRBD1; size: .; V: TRBV29-1; CDR3: CSVPDVAGGTEAFF; DNA: TGCAGCGTTCCCGACGTGGCAGGGGGCACTGAAGCTTTCTTT
J: TRBJ2-5; D: .; size: .; V: TRBV27; CDR3: CASSLAGQGVGKTQYF; DNA: TGTGCCAGCAGTTTGGCGGGGCAGGGGGTTGGGAAGACCCAGTACTTC
J: TRBJ1-1; D: .; size: .; V: TRBV4-1; CDR3: CASSPNRYSNTEAFF; DNA: TGCGCCAGCAGTCCCAACAGGTACTCGAACACTGAAGCTTTCTTT
J: TRBJ2-7; D: TRBD2; size: .; V: TRBV6-2/TRBV6-3; CDR3: CASRGVAGGPYEQYF; DNA: TGTGCCAGCAGAGGGGTAGCGGGGGGCCCCTACGAGCAGTACTTC
J: TRBJ1-1; D: TRBD1; size: .; V: TRBV5-1; CDR3: CASSWTGWNTVAFF; DNA: TGCGCCAGCAGCTGGACAGGGTGGAACACTGTAGCTTTCTTT